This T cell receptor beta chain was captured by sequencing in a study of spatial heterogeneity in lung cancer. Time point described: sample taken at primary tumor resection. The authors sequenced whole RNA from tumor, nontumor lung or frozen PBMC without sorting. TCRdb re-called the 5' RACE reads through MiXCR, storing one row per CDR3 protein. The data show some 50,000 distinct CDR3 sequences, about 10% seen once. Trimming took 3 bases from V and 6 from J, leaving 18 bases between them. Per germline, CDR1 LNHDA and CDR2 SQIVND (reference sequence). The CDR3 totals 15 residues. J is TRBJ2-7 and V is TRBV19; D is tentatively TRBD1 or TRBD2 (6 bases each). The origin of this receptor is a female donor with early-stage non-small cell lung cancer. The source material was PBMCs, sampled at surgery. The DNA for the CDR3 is TGTGCCAGTAGTATGCTCGGGGGCCTACCTGGCGAGCAGTACTTC. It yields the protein CASSMLGGLPGEQYF.